The clone carrying this T cell receptor beta chain was observed many times. The antigen is unknown. Being off target in a library aimed at alpha chains, this beta chain has a size of little meaning. CDR1 is MNHEY, CDR2 SVGAGI, per germline. V lost 2 bases and J 3 bases, leaving 14 bases between the germline ends. The CDR3 covers 16 residues. This sample was included in a study of spatial heterogeneity in lung cancer. Points from the study as a whole: Tumors with more nonsynonymous mutations had more expanded intratumoral alpha and beta TCRs.

This sample's time point: sample taken at primary tumor resection. Whole RNA from tumor, nontumor lung or frozen PBMC was sequenced unsorted. MiXCR, run by TCRdb on the 5' RACE reads, gives a single entry per CDR3 protein. The repertoire holds 3,000 to 4,000 distinct CDR3 sequences, with about 9.4% as singletons. The receptor was isolated from a male donor with early-stage non-small cell lung cancer. The chain couples TRBV6-5 to TRBJ1-3; D unclear. The sequenced sample was lung tumor tissue, obtained at surgery. The CDR3 DNA reads as TGTGCCAGCAGTTACCGCAGAGGGTTGGTTGGAAACACCATATATTTT. Its protein product is CASSYRRGLVGNTIYF.